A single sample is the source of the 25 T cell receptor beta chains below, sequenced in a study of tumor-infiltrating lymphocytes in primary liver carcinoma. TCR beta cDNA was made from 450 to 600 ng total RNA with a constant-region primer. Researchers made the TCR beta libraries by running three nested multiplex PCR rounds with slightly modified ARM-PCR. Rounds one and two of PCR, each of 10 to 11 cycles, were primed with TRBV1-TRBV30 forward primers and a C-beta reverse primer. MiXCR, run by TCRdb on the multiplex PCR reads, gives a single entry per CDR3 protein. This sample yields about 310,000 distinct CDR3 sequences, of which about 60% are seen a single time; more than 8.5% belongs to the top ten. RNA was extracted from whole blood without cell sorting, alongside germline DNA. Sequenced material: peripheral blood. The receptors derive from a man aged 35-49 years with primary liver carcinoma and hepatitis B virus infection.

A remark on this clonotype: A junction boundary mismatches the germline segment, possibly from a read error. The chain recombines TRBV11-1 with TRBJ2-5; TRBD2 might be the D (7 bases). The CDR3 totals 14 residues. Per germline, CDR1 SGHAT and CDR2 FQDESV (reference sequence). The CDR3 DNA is TGTGCCAGCAGTTTCGATAGGGGGGGAGAGGCCCAGTACTTC. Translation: CASSFDRGGEAQYF. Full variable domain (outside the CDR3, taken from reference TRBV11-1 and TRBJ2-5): EAEVAQSPRYKITEKSQAVAFWCDPISGHATLYWYRQILGQGPELLVQFQDESVVDDSQLPKDRFSAERLKGVDSTLKIQPAELGDSAMYLCASSFDRGGEAQYFGPGTRLLVL.

The CDR3 bases are TGTGCCAGCATACGACAGGGAGAAGACTACACCTTC. This sequence encodes CASIRQGEDYTF. The V and J genes are TRBV28 and TRBJ1-2, with TRBD1 matching over 7 bases. The germline CDR1 and CDR2 sequences are MDHEN and SYDVKM. Trimming took 7 bases from V and 10 from J; bases not matched to a gene: 9. The CDR3 has 12 residues.

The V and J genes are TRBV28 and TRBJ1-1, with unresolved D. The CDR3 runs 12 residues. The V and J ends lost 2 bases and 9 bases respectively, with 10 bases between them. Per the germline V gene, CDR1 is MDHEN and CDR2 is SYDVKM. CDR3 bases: TGTGCCAGCAGTTTAGGAGGGTACAAAGCTTTCTTT. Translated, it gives CASSLGGYKAFF.

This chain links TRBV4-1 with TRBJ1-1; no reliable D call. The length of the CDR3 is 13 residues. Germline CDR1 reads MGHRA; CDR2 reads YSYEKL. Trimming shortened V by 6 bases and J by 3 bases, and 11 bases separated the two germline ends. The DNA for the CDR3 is TGCGCCAGCAGTGTGCAGGTATACACTGAAGCTTTCTTT. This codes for CASSVQVYTEAFF.

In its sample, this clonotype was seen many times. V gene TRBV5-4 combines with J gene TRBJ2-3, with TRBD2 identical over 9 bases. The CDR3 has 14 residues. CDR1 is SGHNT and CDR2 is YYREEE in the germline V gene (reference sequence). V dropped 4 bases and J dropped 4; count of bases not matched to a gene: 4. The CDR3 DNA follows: TGTGCCAGCAGCCAGACTAGCGGCGCAGATACGCAGTATTTT. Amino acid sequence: CASSQTSGADTQYF.

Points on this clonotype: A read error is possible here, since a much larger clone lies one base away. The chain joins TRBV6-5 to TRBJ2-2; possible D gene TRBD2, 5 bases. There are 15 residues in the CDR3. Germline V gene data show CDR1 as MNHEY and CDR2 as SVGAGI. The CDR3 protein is CASSESDPNAGELLF. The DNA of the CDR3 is TGTGCCAGCAGTGAATCGGACCCTAACGCCGGGGAGCTGCTTTTT.

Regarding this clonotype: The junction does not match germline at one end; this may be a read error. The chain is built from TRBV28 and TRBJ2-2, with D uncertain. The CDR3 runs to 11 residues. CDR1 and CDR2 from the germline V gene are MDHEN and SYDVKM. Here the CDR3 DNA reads TGTACCAGCAGTGGGACCGGGGAGCTGTTTTTT. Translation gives CTSSGTGELFF.

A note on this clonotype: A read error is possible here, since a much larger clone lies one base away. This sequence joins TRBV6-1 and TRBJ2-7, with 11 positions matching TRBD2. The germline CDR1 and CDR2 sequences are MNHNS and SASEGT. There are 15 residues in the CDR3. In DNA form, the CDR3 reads TGTGCGTCGGGACTAGCGGTCTTCGAAACCTACGAGCAGTACTTC. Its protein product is CASGLAVFETYEQYF.

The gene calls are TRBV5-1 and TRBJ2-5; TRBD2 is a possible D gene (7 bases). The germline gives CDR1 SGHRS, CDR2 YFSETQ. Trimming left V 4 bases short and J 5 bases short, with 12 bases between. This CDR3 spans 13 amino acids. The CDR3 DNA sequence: TGCGCCAGCAGCCGAGGGGGAGGGGAGACCCAGTACTTC. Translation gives CASSRGGGETQYF. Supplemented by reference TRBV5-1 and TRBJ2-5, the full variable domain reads KAGVTQTPRYLIKTRGQQVTLSCSPISGHRSVSWYQQTPGQGLQFLFEYFSETQRNKGNFPGRFSGRQFSNSRSEMNVSTLELGDSALYLCASSRGGGETQYFGPGTRLLVL.

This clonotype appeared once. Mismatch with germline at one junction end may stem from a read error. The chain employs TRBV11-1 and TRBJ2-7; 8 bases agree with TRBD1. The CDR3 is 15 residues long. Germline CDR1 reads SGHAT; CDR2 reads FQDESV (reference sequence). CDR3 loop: CASSPRTGNSYEHYF. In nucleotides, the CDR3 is TGTGCCAGCAGCCCCCGGACAGGGAACTCCTACGAGCACTACTTC. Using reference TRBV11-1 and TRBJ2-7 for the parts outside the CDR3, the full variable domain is EAEVAQSPRYKITEKSQAVAFWCDPISGHATLYWYRQILGQGPELLVQFQDESVVDDSQLPKDRFSAERLKGVDSTLKIQPAELGDSAMYLCASSPRTGNSYEHYFGPGTRLTVT.

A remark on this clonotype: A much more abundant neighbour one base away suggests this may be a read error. CDR3 sequence (DNA): TGCAGCGTTGAAGTCGGGAATTACGAGCAGTGCTTC. The encoded protein is CSVEVGNYEQCF. The chain uses TRBV29-1 and TRBJ2-7; weak D call: TRBD2 (5 bases). The CDR3 covers 12 residues. The V gene's germline CDR1 is SQVTM and CDR2 ANQGSEA.

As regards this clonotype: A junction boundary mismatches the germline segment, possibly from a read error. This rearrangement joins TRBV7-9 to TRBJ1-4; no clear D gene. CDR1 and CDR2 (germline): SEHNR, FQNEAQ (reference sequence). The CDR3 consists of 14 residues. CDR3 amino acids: CASSFNGDNERLFF. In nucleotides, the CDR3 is TGTGCCAGCAGCTTTAACGGAGATAATGAAAGACTGTTTTTT.

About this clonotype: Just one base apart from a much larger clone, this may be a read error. This CDR3 reads CAISERQTGGCYTF. The CDR3 nucleotides read TGTGCCATCAGTGAGAGGCAGACCGGGGGTTGCTACACCTTC. The chain has TRBV10-3 and TRBJ1-2, with D possibly being TRBD1 (5 bases). Germline V CDR1 and CDR2: ENHRY, SYGVKD. V was shortened by 2 bases and J by 9 bases, with 16 bases between the two germline ends. The CDR3 consists of 14 residues.

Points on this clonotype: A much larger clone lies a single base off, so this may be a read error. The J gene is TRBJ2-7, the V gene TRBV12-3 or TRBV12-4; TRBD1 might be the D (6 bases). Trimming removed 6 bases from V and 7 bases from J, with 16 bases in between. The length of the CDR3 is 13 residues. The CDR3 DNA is TGTGCCAGCAGAGGCTCAGGGGCGGAGGAGCAGTACTTC. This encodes CASRGSGAEEQYF.

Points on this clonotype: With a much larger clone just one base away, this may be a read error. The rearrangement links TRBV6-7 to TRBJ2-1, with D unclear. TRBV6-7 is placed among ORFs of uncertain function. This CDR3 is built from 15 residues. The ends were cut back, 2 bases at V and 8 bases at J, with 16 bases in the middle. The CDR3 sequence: CASSYEAYGIDEQFF. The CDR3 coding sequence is TGTGCCAGCAGTTACGAAGCGTATGGGATCGATGAGCAGTTCTTC.

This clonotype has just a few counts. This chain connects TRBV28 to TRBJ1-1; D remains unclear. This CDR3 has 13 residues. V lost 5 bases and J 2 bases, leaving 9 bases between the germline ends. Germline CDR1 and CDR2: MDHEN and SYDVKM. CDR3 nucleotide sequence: TGTGCCAGCAGTCGACGGATTAACACTGAAGCTTTCTTT. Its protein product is CASSRRINTEAFF. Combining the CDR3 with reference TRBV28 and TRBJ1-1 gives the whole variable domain DVKVTQSSRYLVKRTGEKVFLECVQDMDHENMFWYRQDPGLGLRLIYFSYDVKMKEKGDIPEGYSVSREKKERFSLILESASTNQTSMYLCASSRRINTEAFFGQGTRLTVV.

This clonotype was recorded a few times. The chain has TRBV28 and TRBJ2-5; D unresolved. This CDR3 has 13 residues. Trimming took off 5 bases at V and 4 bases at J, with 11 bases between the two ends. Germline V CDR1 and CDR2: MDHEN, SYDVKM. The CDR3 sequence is CASSHQLRETQYF. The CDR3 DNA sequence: TGTGCCAGCAGTCACCAATTGAGAGAGACCCAGTACTTC.

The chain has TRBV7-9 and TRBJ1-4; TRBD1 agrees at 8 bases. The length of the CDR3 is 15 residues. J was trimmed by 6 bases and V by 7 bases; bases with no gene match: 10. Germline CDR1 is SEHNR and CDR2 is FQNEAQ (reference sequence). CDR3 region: CASTADRGPYEKLFF. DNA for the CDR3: TGTGCCAGCACCGCCGACAGGGGTCCATATGAAAAACTGTTTTTT.

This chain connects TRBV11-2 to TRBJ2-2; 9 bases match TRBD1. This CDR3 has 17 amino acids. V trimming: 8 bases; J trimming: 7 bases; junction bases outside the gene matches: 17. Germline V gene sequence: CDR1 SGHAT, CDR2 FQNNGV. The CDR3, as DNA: TGTGCCAGCGGCGTAGCCCCCGGGACAGGGTCAGGCGGGGAGCTGTTTTTT. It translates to CASGVAPGTGSGGELFF. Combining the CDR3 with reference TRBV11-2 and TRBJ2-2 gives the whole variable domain EAGVAQSPRYKIIEKRQSVAFWCNPISGHATLYWYQQILGQGPKLLIQFQNNGVVDDSQLPKDRFSAERLKGVDSTLKIQPAKLEDSAVYLCASGVAPGTGSGGELFFGEGSRLTVL.

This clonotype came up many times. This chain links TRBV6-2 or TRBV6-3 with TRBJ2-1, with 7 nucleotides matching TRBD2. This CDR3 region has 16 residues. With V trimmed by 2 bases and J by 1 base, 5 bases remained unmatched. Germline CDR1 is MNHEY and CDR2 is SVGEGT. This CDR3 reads CASSYGLSGSYNEQFF. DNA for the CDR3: TGTGCCAGCAGTTACGGTCTTAGCGGGTCCTACAATGAGCAGTTCTTC.

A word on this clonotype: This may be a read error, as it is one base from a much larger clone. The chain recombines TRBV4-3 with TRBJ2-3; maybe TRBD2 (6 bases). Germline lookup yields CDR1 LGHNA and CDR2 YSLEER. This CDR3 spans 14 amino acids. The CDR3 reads CASSQGTSSDTHYF. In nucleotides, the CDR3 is TGCGCCAGCAGCCAAGGTACTAGCTCCGATACGCACTATTTT.

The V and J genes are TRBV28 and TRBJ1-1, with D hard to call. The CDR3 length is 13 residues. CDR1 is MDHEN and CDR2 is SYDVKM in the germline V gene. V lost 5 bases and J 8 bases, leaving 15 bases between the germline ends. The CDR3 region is CASSPTSFIEAFF. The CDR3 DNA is TGTGCCAGCAGTCCGACTTCCTTTATCGAAGCTTTCTTT.

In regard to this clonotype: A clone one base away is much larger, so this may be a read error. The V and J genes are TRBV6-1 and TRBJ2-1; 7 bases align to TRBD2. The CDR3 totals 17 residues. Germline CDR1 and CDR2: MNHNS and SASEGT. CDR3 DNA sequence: TGTGCCAGCAGTGAAGCTCCACTAGCGAGCTCCTTCAATGAGCAGTTCTTC. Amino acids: CASSEAPLASSFNEQFF.

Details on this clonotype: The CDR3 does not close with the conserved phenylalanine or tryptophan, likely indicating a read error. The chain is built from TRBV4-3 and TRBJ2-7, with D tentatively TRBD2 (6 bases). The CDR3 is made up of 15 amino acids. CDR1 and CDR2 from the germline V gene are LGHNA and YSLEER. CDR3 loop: CASSQEYGSNYEQYL. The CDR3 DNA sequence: TGTGCCAGCAGCCAAGAGTACGGGAGTAACTACGAGCAGTACCTC.

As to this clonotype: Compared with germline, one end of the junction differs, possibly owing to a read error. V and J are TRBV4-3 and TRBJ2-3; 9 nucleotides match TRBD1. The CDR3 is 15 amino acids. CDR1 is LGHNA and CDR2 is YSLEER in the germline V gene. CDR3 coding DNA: TGCGCCAACAGCCACCGACAGGGGGGGACAGATACGCAGTATTTT. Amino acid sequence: CANSHRQGGTDTQYF.